This TCR beta chain was retrieved from a study of PD-1 blockade in classical Hodgkin lymphoma. Findings and limits, study-wide: Complete responders matched newly diagnosed patients in baseline diversity.

V was cut by 6 bases and J by 0 bases, with 7 bases left in between. Per germline, CDR1 SGHAT and CDR2 FQDESV (reference sequence). CDR3 size: 13 residues. Comments on this clone: Its antigen remains unknown.

TCRdb's table, derived via immunoSEQ multiplex PCR, lists solely in-frame clones and lacks some. The sample shows tens of thousands of clones, roughly nine tenths of them seen only once. With no exception, relapse followed autologous stem cell transplantation in all patients, and brentuximab vedotin exposure varied. The best responses consisted of complete response, partial response or progressive disease. The chain couples TRBV11-1 to TRBJ2-3, with D possibly being TRBD2 (5 bases). This receptor was obtained from a human donor with classical Hodgkin lymphoma. The sample in question was peripheral blood mononuclear cells (PBMCs), obtained before the second cycle of nivolumab. The CDR3 sequence: CASSGLSTDTQYF. The CDR3 region has the DNA TGTGCCAGCAGTGGACTGAGCACAGATACGCAGTATTTT.